This TCR beta chain was profiled in a study of vaccination and CD4 T cells after COVID-19 (dated by TCRdb to between 2021 and 2022). Regarding the research as a whole: Convalescent patients had a positive SARS-CoV-2 result on nasal swab PCR, and of these patients, under ten had mild disease and one had severe disease. Post-COVID blood samples were collected from convalescent patients a median of around 96 days after diagnosis, with a range of about 30 to 161 days. For stimulating the cultures, overlapping spike peptide pools were used, derived from SARS-CoV-2 as well as from the common cold coronaviruses HCoV-NL63, HCoV-OC43 and HCoV-229E. Participants received two doses of either the Pfizer-BioNTech BNT162b2 vaccine (n=8) or the Moderna mRNA-1273 vaccine (n=2). Six males and four females were included in the convalescent cohort, with two Hispanic individuals, seven Caucasians, two Asians and one multiracial person represented. The time from the second vaccine dose to post-vaccine blood sampling had a median of roughly 70 days and ranged from about 12 to 250 days. In control cultures, a CEFX viral epitope pool was used as positive control, an HIV-1 Nef peptide pool was used as negative control, or no peptide was added. In 10 COVID-19 convalescent patients and a few infection-naive healthy vaccine recipients, the spike-specific CD4+ TCR repertoire before mRNA vaccination was compared with the repertoire after mRNA vaccination.

Overall study outcomes, separate from this receptor: In convalescent patients, nearly all vaccine-specific clones (304 of 307) were found to be mono-reactive for SARS-CoV-2 spike rather than cross-reactive with common cold coronaviruses. The median number of SARS-CoV-2-reactive clonotypes rose from 20 to 25 after infection to some 37 after vaccination, but the change was not significant. Among convalescent patients, a median about 86% of the SARS-CoV-2-reactive clones seen after vaccination appeared only after vaccination, which suggests priming specific to the vaccine. Only a relatively small number of convalescent patients were included in the study, and early timepoints following natural infection were not analyzed.

Based on the germline V gene (reference sequence), the CDR1 and CDR2 sequences are SGHNT and YYREEE. A distance of 14 bases separates the germline ends of V and J, which lose 3 bases and 10 bases respectively. Spanning cysteine to phenylalanine, the CDR3 consists of 14 amino acids. Of the read, only the CDR3 DNA is kept; its 42 bases are in frame from base 1. About this clonotype: The antigen it binds to is not known. No much larger clone is present one base from it, and per-base qualities are unavailable.

The library was made by PCR. At the Johns Hopkins FTIC core, DNA from the cultured CD4+ T cells underwent TCR sequencing with the Oncomine TCR Beta short-read assay. The QIAamp micro DNA kit was used to extract genomic DNA from the cultured CD4+ T cells. The Oncomine TCR Beta libraries from cultured CD4+ T cells were pooled using unique dual indexes and then sequenced on an Illumina iSeq 100. The paper's data handling went like this. Non-productive sequences were removed, and CDR3s that did not start with C, did not end with F or W, or were shorter than 7 amino acids were discarded. The MANAFEST web application was used to identify antigen-specific clonotypes by comparing peptide-stimulated wells against reference wells and other culture wells. An FDR below 0.05, an odds ratio above 5, and a productive frequency above 0.1% in at least two of three replicate wells were required for clones to be considered positive. Clonotypes that were significantly expanded in both SARS-CoV-2 spike wells and at least one common cold coronavirus spike condition were defined as cross-reactive. Using R version 3.6.1, CDR3 homology was evaluated through Levenshtein distances (stringdist) along with unrooted phylogenetic trees (ape). TCRdb applied fastp at Q25 and MiXCR to the public reads, then kept only in-frame beta chains. Each record represents a unique CDR3 protein, reported with the most common genes and DNA among its rows. None of the V and J calls come from the authors' own analysis; TCRdb made them. Recorded for this sample are 15,000 to 20,000 distinct CDR3 sequences; approximately 40% of them occurred a single time. The biggest ten clones account for 6.5% to 9% of the sample.

What this sample's treatment or condition label stands for: 10-day PBMC culture with coronavirus spike peptide pools or control peptides (ViraFEST assay). To expand antigen-specific T cells with peptide pools and then pick out the expanded clonotypes through TCR sequencing, the study relied on the ViraFEST assay. The convalescent patients' positive SARS-CoV-2 PCR tests were from March to December 2020, which was before the Alpha, Beta and Delta variants emerged in the United States. More than 1.5 million PBMCs per well were cultured in IMDM with roughly 5% human AB serum and approximately 10 IU/ml IL-2, plus 10 ug/ml peptide pools. On days 3 and 7, half of the culture medium was replaced with fresh IL-2-containing medium. Once the cells had been in culture for 10 days, the EasySep CD4+ T cell isolation kit was used to isolate CD4+ T cells by negative selection. PBMCs were separated from whole blood using Ficoll-Paque Plus gradient centrifugation and then either used fresh or cryopreserved at -140C. Triplicate wells were generally used for each culture condition.

Here the chain combines TRBV5-4 and TRBJ1-6, and TRBD1 may be the D gene, going by 6 matching bases. The source material was CD4+ T cells from blood, cultured in vitro. This clonotype originated in a human donor who had recovered from COVID-19. The CDR3 amino acid sequence is: CASSSQGLRSPLHF. The DNA sequence reads TGTGCCAGCAGCTCCCAGGGGCTAAGGTCACCCCTCCACTTT.